This T cell receptor beta chain was found in a study of T cell responses to AZD1222 COVID-19 vaccine. Study-wide findings and caveats: Reports say nearly half of spike-specific TCRs go after unmutated variant regions.

Sequencing used immunoSEQ multiplex PCR; TCRdb keeps in-frame clones, though not all of them. The repertoire includes roughly 150,000 clones, 85% to 95% of them detected once, and approximately 1.5% sits in the top ten. As regards this clone: Its specificity is not known.

Trimming removed 2 bases from V and 6 bases from J, with 7 bases in between. This CDR3 region has 12 residues. Germline V gene data show CDR1 as GTSNPN and CDR2 as SVGIG (reference sequence). The sequences come from peripheral blood, collected 28 days after the second AZD1222 dose. The chain links TRBV30 to TRBJ2-2; D unresolved. This TCR came from an adult who received the AZD1222 COVID-19 vaccine. The chain's CDR3 is CAWSSAAGELFF. CDR3 bases: TGTGCCTGGAGTAGTGCTGCCGGGGAGCTGTTTTTT. The whole variable domain, filled in from reference TRBV30 and TRBJ2-2, reads SQTIHQWPATLVQPVGSPLSLECTVEGTSNPNLYWYRQAAGRGLQLLFYSVGIGQISSEVPQNLSASRPQDRQFILSSKKLLLSDSGFYLCAWSSAAGELFFGEGSRLTVL.